The 16 T cell receptor beta chains listed next were all sequenced from one sample in a study of T cells in Graves' hyperthyroidism and ophthalmopathy. TCR beta CDR3 region amplification was performed from RNA transcripts. The primer set for the first-round RT-PCR of the TCR CDR3 was HTBI. TCRdb recomputed calls from the multiplex PCR reads with MiXCR, one row per CDR3 protein. The sample holds hundreds of thousands of distinct CDR3 sequences, around a sixth seen once. Material: blood. The receptors stem from a woman between 18 and 29 years old with Graves' hyperthyroidism.

The J gene is TRBJ1-2, the V gene TRBV7-3; D is uncertain. Germline assignment: CDR1 SGHTA and CDR2 FQGTGA. CDR3 length equals 15 residues. V was clipped by 5 bases and J by 1 base, with 14 bases between them. This CDR3 is CASSHPRPLNYGYTF. DNA of the CDR3: TGTGCCAGCAGCCACCCGAGGCCCCTTAACTATGGCTACACCTTC.

This clonotype was seen ten or more times. The V call is TRBV28, the J call TRBJ2-2, with D tentatively TRBD1 or TRBD2 (5 bases each). CDR3 size: 15 residues. Trimming took 8 bases from V and 5 from J, leaving 18 bases between them. The germline V gene has CDR1 MDHEN and CDR2 SYDVKM. The CDR3 DNA follows: TGTGCCAGCGGCCTACCGGGGACGGGGACCGGGGAGCTGTTTTTT. Encoded protein: CASGLPGTGTGELFF.

This clonotype was seen ten or more times. The chain joins TRBV7-9 to TRBJ2-7, with D possibly being TRBD1 (5 bases). Trimming took off 5 bases at V and 2 bases at J, with 13 bases between the two ends. CDR1 is SEHNR, CDR2 FQNEAQ, per germline (reference sequence). The CDR3 loop spans 14 amino acids. CDR3 residues: CASSARGHPYEQYF. DNA of the CDR3: TGTGCCAGCAGCGCTCGCGGACATCCCTACGAGCAGTACTTC.

This clonotype was detected ten times or more. The J gene is TRBJ2-7, the V gene TRBV11-1; 7 nucleotides match TRBD1. The CDR3 has 14 amino acids. The germline V gene has CDR1 SGHAT and CDR2 FQDESV (reference sequence). The V gene end was trimmed by 5 bases and the J gene end by 7 bases; junction bases not matched to a gene: 11. Written as DNA, the CDR3 is TGTGCCAGCAGCCCATTGACAGGGCCGGGAGAGCAGTACTTC. Amino acids: CASSPLTGPGEQYF.

This clonotype was seen at least ten times. This chain uses TRBV2 with TRBJ1-2; 8 bases align to TRBD1. The J segment lost 4 bases and the V segment lost 8 bases, leaving 15 bases of the junction unmatched. Germline-derived CDR1 and CDR2 are SNHLY and FYNNEI. CDR3 size: 16 residues. Here the CDR3 DNA reads TGTGCCAGCCTTCAGGGGGCCGACCCGGCTTTCTATGGCTACACCTTC. Translated: CASLQGADPAFYGYTF.

V and J are TRBV6-2 or TRBV6-3 and TRBJ1-1; D uncertain. The length of the CDR3 is 14 residues. Germline V lookup: CDR1 MNHEY, CDR2 SVGEGT. The V and J ends lost 11 bases and 4 bases respectively, with 20 bases between them. The CDR3 nucleotides read TGTGCCGAGGCCCCGAGGAGGGAGAGCACTGAAGCTTTCTTT. Protein product: CAEAPRRESTEAFF.

Only a few counts were recorded for this clonotype. The rearrangement uses TRBV3-1 and TRBJ2-5; 13 bases match TRBD2. The V and J ends lost 4 bases and 4 bases, in that order; junction bases with no gene match: 9. Germline assignment: CDR1 LGHDT and CDR2 YNNKEL (reference sequence). This CDR3 has 17 amino acids. Here the CDR3 reads CASSLPRLAGGPETQYF. The DNA of the CDR3 is TGTGCCAGCAGCCTCCCAAGACTAGCGGGGGGCCCAGAGACCCAGTACTTC.

The rearrangement joins TRBV2 to TRBJ2-7; TRBD2 might be the D (6 bases). There are 15 residues in the CDR3. Per the germline V gene, CDR1 is SNHLY and CDR2 is FYNNEI. Trimming cost V 1 base and J 0 bases, with 10 bases left between them. The CDR3, as DNA: TGTGCCAGCAGTGAAGGGGCAGCGGGCTCCTACGAGCAGTACTTC. It specifies CASSEGAAGSYEQYF.

This clonotype was detected a few times. CDR3 protein: CASSKSRSYNEQFF. CDR3 DNA: TGTGCCAGCAGTAAATCACGGAGCTACAATGAGCAGTTCTTC. The chain carries TRBV6-1 and TRBJ2-1; D remains ambiguous. CDR3 size: 14 residues. Trimming shortened V by 5 bases and J by 3 bases, and 11 bases separated the two germline ends. Germline CDR1 is MNHNS and CDR2 is SASEGT.

This clonotype was seen ten or more times. V is TRBV2 and J is TRBJ1-3, with no clear D. The length of the CDR3 is 15 residues. CDR1 SNHLY and CDR2 FYNNEI come from the germline V gene. Trimming shortened V by 3 bases and J by 0 bases, and 9 bases separated the two germline ends. The CDR3 sequence is CASSERGSSGNTIYF. The CDR3 DNA reads as TGTGCCAGCAGTGAGAGAGGGAGCTCTGGAAACACCATATATTTT.

This clonotype was counted a few times. This rearrangement joins TRBV6-5 to TRBJ2-1; 8 bases are shared with TRBD1. The CDR3 loop spans 16 amino acids. J was trimmed by 1 base and V by 4 bases; bases with no gene match: 6. Germline V gene sequence: CDR1 MNHEY, CDR2 SVGAGI. The CDR3 sequence: CASSSGQGLSYNEQFF. The CDR3 DNA reads as TGTGCCAGCAGTTCCGGACAGGGTCTTTCCTACAATGAGCAGTTCTTC.

This clonotype was observed at least ten times. The chain links TRBV12-3 or TRBV12-4 to TRBJ2-1; D may correspond to TRBD1 or TRBD2 (6 bases each). V was cut by 6 bases and J by 6 bases, with 18 bases left in between. CDR3 length equals 15 residues. This CDR3 reads CASRGGTPTANEQFF. The CDR3 DNA is TGTGCCAGCAGAGGGGGGACCCCTACTGCCAATGAGCAGTTCTTC.

This clonotype was picked up many times. The chain employs TRBV28 and TRBJ1-1; possible D gene TRBD1, 6 bases. Trimming cost V 8 bases and J 5 bases, with 21 bases left between them. CDR3 size: 15 residues. Germline CDR1 is MDHEN and CDR2 is SYDVKM. CDR3: CASLDWGASRTEAFF. CDR3 coding DNA: TGTGCCAGCCTCGATTGGGGGGCTTCTAGGACTGAAGCTTTCTTT.

The V gene is TRBV6-1, the J gene TRBJ2-1, with a possible D match to TRBD2 (5 bases). Trimming removed 7 bases from V and 1 base from J, with 14 bases in between. CDR1 and CDR2 (germline): MNHNS, SASEGT. The CDR3 loop spans 15 amino acids. CDR3 coding DNA: TGTGCCAGCACCACCTTGAGGAGGTCCTACAATGAGCAGTTCTTC. Its translation: CASTTLRRSYNEQFF.

This clonotype was found a few times. This rearrangement joins TRBV20-1 to TRBJ2-1; D is ambiguous. The CDR3 consists of 11 residues. Germline loops: CDR1 DFQATT, CDR2 SNEGSKA (reference sequence). Trimming took off 6 bases at V and 4 bases at J, with 7 bases between the two ends. The CDR3 sequence: CSAVRYNEQFF. The CDR3 DNA sequence: TGCAGTGCCGTCAGGTACAATGAGCAGTTCTTC.

This clonotype was recorded many times. Here the CDR3 reads CASSHPGTGGSGYTF. CDR3 nucleotide sequence: TGTGCCAGCAGCCACCCTGGGACAGGGGGCTCTGGCTACACCTTC. The V and J genes are TRBV7-2 and TRBJ1-2, with 12 nucleotides matching TRBD1. CDR3 size: 15 residues. Germline values: CDR1 SGHTA, CDR2 FQGNSA. Trimming at V came to 5 bases and at J to 7 bases, leaving 8 bases not matched to a gene.